This T cell receptor beta chain was captured by sequencing in a study of blood T cells in healthy people across ages (dated by TCRdb to the mid-2010s). Regarding the complete study: Template switching captured roughly one uniquely barcoded TCR beta cDNA molecule per two T cells in model experiments. Donors of different ages were randomly distributed across sequencing lanes to avoid experimental bias. Two additional independent replicas of 1 million unique cDNA reads from the same blood draw were analyzed for two donors (one aged 18 to 30 and one aged 80 or older). Using deep sequencing normalized with unique cDNA molecular identifiers, the study measured how TCR beta repertoire diversity changes with age. The donors were split into four age groups: young (average 16 years), middle-aged (39), aged (62) and long-lived (about 82).

The roughly 39 donors, aged roughly 6 to 100 years, were systemically healthy Caucasian individuals from Russia. Approximately 9 milliliters of peripheral blood were collected from each donor into EDTA-treated Vacutainer tubes. PBMCs were isolated by Ficoll-Paque density-gradient centrifugation, with at least 6 million obtained per sample. Total RNA, at least 6 micrograms per sample, was extracted from PBMCs with Trizol reagent. The percentages of naive CD45RAhigh/CD27high T cells were determined by flow cytometry on a PBMC aliquot from every donor. The germline V gene sets CDR1 to SGHAT and CDR2 to FQNNGV. From the cysteine up to the phenylalanine, the CDR3 has a length of 13 residues. Left in the record is the CDR3 DNA by itself, 39 bases read in frame from the first base. Trimming removed 9 bases from V and 2 bases from J, leaving 11 bases between the germline ends. The protocol used for the library was 5' RACE. TCRdb shows the sequencer as Illumina HiSeq 2500. A second PCR of roughly 7 to 12 cycles was performed with a sample-barcoded 5' primer and a J-beta primer mix. Each TCR beta cDNA molecule received a unique molecular identifier from a template-switch 5' adaptor carrying 12 random nucleotides. Each sample yielded at least 2.5 million CDR3-containing paired-end reads. The Mint cDNA synthesis kit, primed by a TRBC-specific oligonucleotide, was used to synthesize first-strand cDNA from all RNA. Following uracil-DNA glycosylase treatment, all cDNA underwent a first 18-cycle PCR with the universal primers M1SS and BC2_uni_R. The study's own analysis went as follows. Each sample was normalized by randomly selecting 1 million high-quality reads, each carrying a distinct molecular identifier. Instead of being binned into consensus sequences, reads that shared molecular identifiers were thrown out. MiTCR, run with a Q25 quality threshold and the strictest error-elimination algorithm, handled CDR3 identification, clonotype clustering and error correction. A nonparametric unseen species model using Euler transformation provided a lower-bound estimate of total TCR beta diversity. Starting from the raw public reads, TCRdb applied fastp trimming at Q25, assembled clones with MiXCR and retained in-frame beta chains. Rows with a matching CDR3 protein are joined into one entry that keeps the most common DNA and genes. These V and J calls derive from TCRdb rather than the authors' analysis. Counted in this sample were about 730,000 distinct CDR3 sequences; roughly 41% of them appeared once. About 20% of the sample is in the top ten clones.

Comment on this clonotype: It lacks a known antigen. This may come from a read error, since a much larger clone is one base off.

On the study overall, not on this receptor specifically: The percentage of naive T cells measured by flow cytometry correlated strongly with observed TCR beta diversity. The long-lived group showed more naive CD4+ T cells, fewer expanded clones and increased TCR diversity than the aged group, suggesting age selection. Bulk unsorted PBMC profiling prevented conclusive comparison of naive and antigen-experienced compartments. Estimates of total diversity based on one million sequenced T cells were regarded as lower bounds and as underestimates. The CMV infection status of donors was not known, potentially confounding age-related changes in expanded clonotypes. As age increased, observed TCR beta diversity per million T cells dropped in a roughly linear way, and a significant reduction was already evident by age 40.

The clonotype comes from a woman aged 60-75 years in good health. In this chain, TRBV11-2 is recombined with TRBJ1-5; the best D guess is TRBD1, with 6 bases matching. Specimen: blood. At the DNA level, the sequence is TGTGCCAGATCGGAGGGGGGCAATCAGCCCCAGCATTTT. It specifies CARSEGGNQPQHF.